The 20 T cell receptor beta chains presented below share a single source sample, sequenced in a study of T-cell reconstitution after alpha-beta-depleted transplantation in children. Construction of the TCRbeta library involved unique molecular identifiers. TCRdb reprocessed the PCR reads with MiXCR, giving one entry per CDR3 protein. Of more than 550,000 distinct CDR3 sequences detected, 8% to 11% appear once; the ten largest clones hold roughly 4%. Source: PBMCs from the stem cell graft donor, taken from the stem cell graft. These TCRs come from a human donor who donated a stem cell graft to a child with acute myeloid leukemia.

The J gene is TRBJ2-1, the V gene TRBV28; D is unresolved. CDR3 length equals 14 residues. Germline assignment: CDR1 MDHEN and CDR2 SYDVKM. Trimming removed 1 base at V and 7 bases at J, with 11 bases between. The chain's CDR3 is CASSLYVLVNEQFF. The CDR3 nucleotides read TGTGCCAGCAGTTTATATGTGCTCGTGAATGAGCAGTTCTTC.

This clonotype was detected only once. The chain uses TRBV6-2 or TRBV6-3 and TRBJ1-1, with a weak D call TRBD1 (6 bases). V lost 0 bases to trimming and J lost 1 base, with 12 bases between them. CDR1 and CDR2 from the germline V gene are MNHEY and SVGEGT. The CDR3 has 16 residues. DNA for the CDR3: TGTGCCAGCAGTTACTCGTCGGGGGGCGCGAACACTGAAGCTTTCTTT. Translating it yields CASSYSSGGANTEAFF.

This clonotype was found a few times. The CDR3 DNA sequence: TGTGCCAGCAGCCGTTCGGGGGGCCTCACGGATACGCAGTATTTT. Translated: CASSRSGGLTDTQYF. The genes are TRBV7-3 and TRBJ2-3; TRBD2 might be the D (7 bases). V lost 5 bases, J lost 6 bases, and 18 bases lay in between. The CDR3 extends over 15 amino acids. Germline V gene sequence: CDR1 SGHTA, CDR2 FQGTGA.

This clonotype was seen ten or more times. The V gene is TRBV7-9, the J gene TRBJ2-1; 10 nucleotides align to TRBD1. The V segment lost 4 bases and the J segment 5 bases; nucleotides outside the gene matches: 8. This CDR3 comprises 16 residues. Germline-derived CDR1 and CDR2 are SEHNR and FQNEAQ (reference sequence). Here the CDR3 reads CASSYDTGQGNNEQFF. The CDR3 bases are TGTGCCAGCAGCTATGACACGGGACAGGGGAACAATGAGCAGTTCTTC.

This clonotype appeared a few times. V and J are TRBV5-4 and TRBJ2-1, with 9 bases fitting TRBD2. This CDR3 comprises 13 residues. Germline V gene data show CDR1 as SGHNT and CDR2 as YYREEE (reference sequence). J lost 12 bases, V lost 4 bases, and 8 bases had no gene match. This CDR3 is CASSIPGLARQFF. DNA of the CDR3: TGTGCCAGCAGCATCCCGGGACTAGCAAGGCAGTTCTTC.

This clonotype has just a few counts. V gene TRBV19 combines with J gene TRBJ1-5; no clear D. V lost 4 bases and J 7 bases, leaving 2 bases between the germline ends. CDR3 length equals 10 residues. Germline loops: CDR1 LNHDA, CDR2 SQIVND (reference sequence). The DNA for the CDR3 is TGTGCCAGTAGTAGACAGCCCCAGCATTTT. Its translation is CASSRQPQHF.

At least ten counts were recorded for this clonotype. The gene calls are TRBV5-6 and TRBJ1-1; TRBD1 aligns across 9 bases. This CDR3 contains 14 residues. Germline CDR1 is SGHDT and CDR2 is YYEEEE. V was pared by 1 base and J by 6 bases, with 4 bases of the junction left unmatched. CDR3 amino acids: CASSLRDRVPEAFF. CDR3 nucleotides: TGTGCCAGCAGCTTGCGGGACAGGGTGCCTGAAGCTTTCTTT.

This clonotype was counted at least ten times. The CDR3 here is CASTPGGYVGAEAFF. The CDR3, as DNA: TGCGCCAGCACCCCTGGAGGGTATGTCGGGGCTGAAGCTTTCTTT. The rearrangement links TRBV5-1 to TRBJ1-1, with unresolved D. The CDR3 covers 15 residues. Looked up from germline, CDR1 is SGHRS and CDR2 is YFSETQ. Trimming stripped 6 bases from V and 6 bases from J, with 21 bases between.

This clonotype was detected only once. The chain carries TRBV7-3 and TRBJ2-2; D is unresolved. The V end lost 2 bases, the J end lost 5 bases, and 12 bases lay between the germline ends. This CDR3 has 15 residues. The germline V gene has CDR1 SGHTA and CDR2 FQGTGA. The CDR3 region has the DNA TGTGCCAGCAGCTTAGAGCAGCGTGGGACCGGGGAGCTGTTTTTT. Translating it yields CASSLEQRGTGELFF.

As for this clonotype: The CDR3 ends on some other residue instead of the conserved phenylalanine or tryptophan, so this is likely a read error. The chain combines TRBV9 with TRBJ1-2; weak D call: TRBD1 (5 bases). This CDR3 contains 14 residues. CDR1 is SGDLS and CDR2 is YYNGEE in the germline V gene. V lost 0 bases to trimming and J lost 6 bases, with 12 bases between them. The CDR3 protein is CASSVAIRGNGYTC. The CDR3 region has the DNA TGTGCCAGCAGCGTAGCCATAAGGGGAAATGGCTACACCTGC.

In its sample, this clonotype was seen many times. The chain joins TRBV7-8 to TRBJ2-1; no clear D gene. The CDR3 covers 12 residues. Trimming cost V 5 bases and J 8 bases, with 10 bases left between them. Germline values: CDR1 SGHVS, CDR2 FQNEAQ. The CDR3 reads CASSPRYDEQFF. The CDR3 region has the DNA TGTGCCAGCAGCCCCAGGTACGATGAGCAGTTCTTC.

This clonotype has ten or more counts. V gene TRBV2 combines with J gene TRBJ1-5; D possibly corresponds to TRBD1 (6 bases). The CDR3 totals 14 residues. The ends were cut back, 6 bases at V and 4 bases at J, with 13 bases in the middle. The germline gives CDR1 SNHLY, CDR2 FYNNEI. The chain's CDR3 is CASRLGGGNQPQHF. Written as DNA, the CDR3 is TGTGCCAGCAGGCTAGGGGGAGGAAATCAGCCCCAGCATTTT.

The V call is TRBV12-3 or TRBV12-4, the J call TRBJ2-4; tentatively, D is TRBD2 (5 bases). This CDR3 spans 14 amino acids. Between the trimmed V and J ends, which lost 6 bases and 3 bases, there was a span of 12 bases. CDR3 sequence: CASRGSGIKNIQYF. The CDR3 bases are TGTGCCAGCAGGGGGTCCGGGATCAAAAACATTCAGTACTTC.

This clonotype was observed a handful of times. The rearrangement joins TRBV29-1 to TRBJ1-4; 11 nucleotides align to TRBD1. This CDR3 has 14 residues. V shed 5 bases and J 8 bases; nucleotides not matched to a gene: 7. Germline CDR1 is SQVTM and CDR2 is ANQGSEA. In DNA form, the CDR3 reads TGCAGCGTTCAACTGGGGACAGGGGGAGAAAAACTGTTTTTT. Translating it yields CSVQLGTGGEKLFF. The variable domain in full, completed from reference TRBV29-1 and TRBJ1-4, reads SAVISQKPSRDICQRGTSLTIQCQVDSQVTMMFWYRQQPGQSLTLIATANQGSEATYESGFVIDKFPISRPNLTFSTLTVSNMSPEDSSIYLCSVQLGTGGEKLFFGSGTQLSVL.

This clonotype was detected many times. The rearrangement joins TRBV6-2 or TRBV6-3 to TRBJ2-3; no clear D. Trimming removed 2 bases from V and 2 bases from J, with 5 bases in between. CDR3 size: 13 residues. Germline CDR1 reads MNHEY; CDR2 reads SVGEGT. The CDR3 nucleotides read TGTGCCAGCAGTTACCCCAACACAGATACGCAGTATTTT. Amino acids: CASSYPNTDTQYF.

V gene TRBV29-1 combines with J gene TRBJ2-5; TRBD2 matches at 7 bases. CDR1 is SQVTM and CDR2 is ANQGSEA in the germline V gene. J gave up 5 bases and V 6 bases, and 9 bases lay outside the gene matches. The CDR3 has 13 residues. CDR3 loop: CSVPGGSSETQYF. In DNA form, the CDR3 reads TGCAGCGTCCCCGGGGGGTCATCGGAGACCCAGTACTTC.

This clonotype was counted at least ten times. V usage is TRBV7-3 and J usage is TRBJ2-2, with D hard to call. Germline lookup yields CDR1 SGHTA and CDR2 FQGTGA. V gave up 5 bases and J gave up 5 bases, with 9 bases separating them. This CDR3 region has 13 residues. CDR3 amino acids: CASSPSNTGELFF. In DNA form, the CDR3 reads TGTGCCAGCAGCCCCAGTAATACCGGGGAGCTGTTTTTT.

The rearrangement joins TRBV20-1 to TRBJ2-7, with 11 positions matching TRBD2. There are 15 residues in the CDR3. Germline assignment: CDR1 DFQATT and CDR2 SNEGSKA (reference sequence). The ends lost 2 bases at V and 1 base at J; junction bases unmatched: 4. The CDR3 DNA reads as TGCAGTGCTAGACAACTAGCGGGGGTTTCCTACGAGCAGTACTTC. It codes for CSARQLAGVSYEQYF.

The CDR3 bases are TGCGCCAGCAGCCCCGAGACAGGGTACTCCTACGAGCAGTACTTC. Translating gives CASSPETGYSYEQYF. The rearrangement uses TRBV5-1 and TRBJ2-7; 7 bases line up with TRBD1. CDR3 length: 15 residues. V was clipped by 4 bases and J by 0 bases; unmatched bases: 7. Per germline, CDR1 SGHRS and CDR2 YFSETQ.

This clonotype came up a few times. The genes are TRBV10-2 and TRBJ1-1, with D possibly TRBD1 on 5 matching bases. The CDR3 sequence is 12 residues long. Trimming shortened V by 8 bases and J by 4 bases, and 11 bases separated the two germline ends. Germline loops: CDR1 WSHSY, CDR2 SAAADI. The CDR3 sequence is CASQRQGTEAFF. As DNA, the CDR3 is TGCGCCAGCCAGAGGCAGGGCACTGAAGCTTTCTTT.